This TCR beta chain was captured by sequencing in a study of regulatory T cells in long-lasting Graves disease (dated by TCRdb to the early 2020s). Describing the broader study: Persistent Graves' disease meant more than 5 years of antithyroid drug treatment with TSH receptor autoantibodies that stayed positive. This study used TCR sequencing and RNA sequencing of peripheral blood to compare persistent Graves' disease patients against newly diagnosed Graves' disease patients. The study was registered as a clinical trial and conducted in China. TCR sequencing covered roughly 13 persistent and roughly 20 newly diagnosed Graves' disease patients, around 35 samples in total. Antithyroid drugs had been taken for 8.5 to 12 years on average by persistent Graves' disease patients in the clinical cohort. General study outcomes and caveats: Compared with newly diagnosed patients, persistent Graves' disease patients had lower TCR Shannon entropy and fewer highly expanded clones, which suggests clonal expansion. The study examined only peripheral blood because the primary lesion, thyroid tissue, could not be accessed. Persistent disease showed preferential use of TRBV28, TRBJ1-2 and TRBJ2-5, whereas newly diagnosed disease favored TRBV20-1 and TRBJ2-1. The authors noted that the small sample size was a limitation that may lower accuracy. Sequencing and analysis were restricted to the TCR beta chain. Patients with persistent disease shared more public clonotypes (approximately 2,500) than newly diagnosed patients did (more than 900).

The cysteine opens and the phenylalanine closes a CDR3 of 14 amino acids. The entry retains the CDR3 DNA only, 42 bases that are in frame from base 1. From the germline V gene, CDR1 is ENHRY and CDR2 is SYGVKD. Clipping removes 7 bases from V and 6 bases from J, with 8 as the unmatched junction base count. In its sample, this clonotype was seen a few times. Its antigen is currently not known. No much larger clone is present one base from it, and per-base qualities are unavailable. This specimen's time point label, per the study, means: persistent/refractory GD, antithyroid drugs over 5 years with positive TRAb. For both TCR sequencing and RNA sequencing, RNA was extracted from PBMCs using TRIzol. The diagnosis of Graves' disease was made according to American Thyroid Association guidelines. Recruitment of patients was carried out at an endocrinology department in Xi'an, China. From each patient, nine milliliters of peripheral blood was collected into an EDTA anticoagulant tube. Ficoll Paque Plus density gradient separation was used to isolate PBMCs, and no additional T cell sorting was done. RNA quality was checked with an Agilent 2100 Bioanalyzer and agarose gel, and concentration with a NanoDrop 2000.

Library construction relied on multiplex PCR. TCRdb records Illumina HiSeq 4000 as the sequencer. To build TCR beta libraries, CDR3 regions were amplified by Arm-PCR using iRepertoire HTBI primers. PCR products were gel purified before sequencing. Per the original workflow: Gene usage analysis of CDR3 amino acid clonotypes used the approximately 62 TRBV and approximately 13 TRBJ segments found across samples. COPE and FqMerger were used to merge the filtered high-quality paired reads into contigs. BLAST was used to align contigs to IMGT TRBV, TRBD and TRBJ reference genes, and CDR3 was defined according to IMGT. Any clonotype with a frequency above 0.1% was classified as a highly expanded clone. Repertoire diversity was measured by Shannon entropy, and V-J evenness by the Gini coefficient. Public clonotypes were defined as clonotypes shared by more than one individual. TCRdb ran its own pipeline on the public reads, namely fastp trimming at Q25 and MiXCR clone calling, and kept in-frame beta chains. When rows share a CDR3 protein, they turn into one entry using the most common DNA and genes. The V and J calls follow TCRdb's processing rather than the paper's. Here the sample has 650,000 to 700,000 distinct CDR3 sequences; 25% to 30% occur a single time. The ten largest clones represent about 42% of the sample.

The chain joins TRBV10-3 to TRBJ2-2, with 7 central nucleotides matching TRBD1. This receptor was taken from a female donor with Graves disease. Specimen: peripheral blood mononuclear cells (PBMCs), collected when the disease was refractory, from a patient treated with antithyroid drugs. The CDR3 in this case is CAITADRVAGELFF. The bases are TGTGCCATCACCGCAGACAGGGTTGCCGGGGAGCTGTTTTTT.